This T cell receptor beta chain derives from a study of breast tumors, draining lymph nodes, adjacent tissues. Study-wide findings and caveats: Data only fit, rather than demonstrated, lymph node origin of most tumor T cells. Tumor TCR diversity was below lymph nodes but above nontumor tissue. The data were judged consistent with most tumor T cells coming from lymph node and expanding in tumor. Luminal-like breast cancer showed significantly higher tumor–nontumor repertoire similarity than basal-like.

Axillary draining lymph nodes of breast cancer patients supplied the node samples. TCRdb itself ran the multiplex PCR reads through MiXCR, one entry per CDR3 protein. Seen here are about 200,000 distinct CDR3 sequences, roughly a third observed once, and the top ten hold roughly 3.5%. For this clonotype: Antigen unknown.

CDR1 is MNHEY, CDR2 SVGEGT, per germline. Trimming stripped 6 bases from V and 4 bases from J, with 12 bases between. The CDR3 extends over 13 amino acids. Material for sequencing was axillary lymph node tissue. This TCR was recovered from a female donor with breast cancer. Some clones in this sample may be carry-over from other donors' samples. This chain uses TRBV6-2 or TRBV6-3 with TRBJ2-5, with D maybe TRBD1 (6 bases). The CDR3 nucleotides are TGTGCCAGCAGAGACCAGGGGCGAGAGACCCAGTACTTC. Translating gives CASRDQGRETQYF.